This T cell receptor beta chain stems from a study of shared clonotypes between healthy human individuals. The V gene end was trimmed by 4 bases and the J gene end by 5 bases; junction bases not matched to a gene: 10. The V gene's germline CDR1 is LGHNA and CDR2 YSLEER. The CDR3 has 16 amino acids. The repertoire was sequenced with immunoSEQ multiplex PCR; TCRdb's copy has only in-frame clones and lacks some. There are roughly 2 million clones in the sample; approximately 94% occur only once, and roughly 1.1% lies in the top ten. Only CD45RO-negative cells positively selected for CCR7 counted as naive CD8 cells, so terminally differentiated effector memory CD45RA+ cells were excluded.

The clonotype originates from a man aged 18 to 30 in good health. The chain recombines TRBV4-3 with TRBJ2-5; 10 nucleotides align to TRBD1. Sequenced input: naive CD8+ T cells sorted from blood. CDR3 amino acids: CASSPGPTGGAETQYF. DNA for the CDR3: TGCGCCAGCAGCCCTGGCCCGACAGGGGGCGCGGAGACCCAGTACTTC.